One sample yielded the 32 T cell receptor beta chains listed below, sequenced in a study of blood T cell repertoires in COVID-19. Sequencing used immunoSEQ multiplex PCR; TCRdb keeps in-frame clones, though not all of them. The sample has around 200,000 clones; roughly 90% are singletons. Sequenced sample: PBMCs or T cells enriched from blood (not recorded which). The receptors stem from a woman aged 40 to 50 with acute COVID-19.

This chain uses TRBV4-1 with TRBJ1-3; perhaps TRBD1 as D (5 bases). Germline-derived CDR1 and CDR2 are MGHRA and YSYEKL. The V end was cut by 3 bases, the J end by 0 bases, with 12 bases between. This CDR3 has 16 amino acids. The CDR3 sequence: CASSHGRGISGNTIYF. The CDR3 nucleotides read TGCGCCAGCAGCCATGGGCGGGGGATCTCTGGAAACACCATATATTTT.

CDR3 sequence: CASSRPRRGKSDTEAFF. The CDR3 nucleotides are TGTGCCAGCAGCCGCCCTCGACGGGGTAAGAGTGACACTGAAGCTTTCTTT. The V gene is TRBV6-2 or TRBV6-3, the J gene TRBJ1-1; no reliable D call. This CDR3 comprises 17 residues. Trimming stripped 6 bases from V and 3 bases from J, with 23 bases between. Germline V lookup: CDR1 MNHEY, CDR2 SVGEGT.

The rearrangement uses TRBV29-1 and TRBJ2-2, with D possibly TRBD2 on 5 matching bases. The length of the CDR3 is 12 residues. Germline CDR1 is SQVTM and CDR2 is ANQGSEA. The V end was cut by 5 bases, the J end by 3 bases, with 7 bases between. Written as DNA, the CDR3 is TGCAGCGTTCGGGGAGACACCGGGGAGCTGTTTTTT. This sequence encodes CSVRGDTGELFF.

This clone showed up just a few times. The V and J genes are TRBV12-3 or TRBV12-4 and TRBJ1-4; 7 bases map to TRBD1. The CDR3 runs 13 residues. The V gene end was trimmed by 8 bases and the J gene end by 7 bases; junction bases not matched to a gene: 7. CDR3 DNA: TGTGCCAGCGGAAGGGGGCTCGGTGAAAAACTGTTTTTT. It yields the protein CASGRGLGEKLFF.

This clone was found once. This chain connects TRBV7-3 to TRBJ1-1, with 7 bases identical to TRBD1. The CDR3 length is 13 residues. V lost 5 bases to trimming and J lost 4 bases; unmatched junction nucleotides: 4. Germline assignment: CDR1 SGHTA and CDR2 FQGTGA. CDR3 amino acids: CASSRGLGTEAFF. The CDR3 DNA is TGTGCCAGCAGCAGGGGGCTGGGCACTGAAGCTTTCTTT. Full variable domain (missing parts from reference TRBV7-3 and TRBJ1-1): GAGVSQTPSNKVTEKGKYVELRCDPISGHTALYWYRQSLGQGPEFLIYFQGTGAADDSGLPNDRFFAVRPEGSVSTLKIQRTERGDSAVYLCASSRGLGTEAFFGQGTRLTVV.

The rearrangement links TRBV7-9 to TRBJ1-4; D not certain. Germline loops: CDR1 SEHNR, CDR2 FQNEAQ (reference sequence). The CDR3 runs to 15 residues. The germline V and J ends were trimmed by 4 bases and 0 bases, with 9 bases remaining between them. The CDR3 coding sequence is TGTGCCAGCAGCTACGGCGGAGCAACTAATGAAAAACTGTTTTTT. Translation gives CASSYGGATNEKLFF.

The CDR3 spells CASSLYRDRFYNEQFF. For the CDR3, the DNA is TGTGCCAGCTCACTCTACCGGGACAGATTCTACAATGAGCAGTTCTTC. The chain employs TRBV18 and TRBJ2-1, with 7 bases fitting TRBD1. Trimming took 4 bases from V and 3 from J; bases not matched to a gene: 9. Germline V lookup: CDR1 KGHSH, CDR2 LQKENI. The CDR3 sequence is 16 residues long.

The chain is built from TRBV30 and TRBJ2-4; D possibly corresponds to TRBD1 (5 bases). This CDR3 is built from 16 residues. V lost 4 bases to trimming and J lost 1 base, with 17 bases between them. Germline V gene lookup returns CDR1 GTSNPN and CDR2 SVGIG (reference sequence). CDR3 coding DNA: TGTGCCTGGACCCATCCAAGGGGCTTTGCCAAAAACATTCAGTACTTC. This translates into CAWTHPRGFAKNIQYF.

A single count supports this clone. V usage is TRBV7-2 and J usage is TRBJ1-1, with a weak D call TRBD1 (6 bases). The CDR3 totals 14 residues. Trimming removed 5 bases at V and 0 bases at J, with 10 bases between. Germline assignment: CDR1 SGHTA and CDR2 FQGNSA. The CDR3 DNA follows: TGTGCCAGCAGCCCCAGGGGCTTGAACACTGAAGCTTTCTTT. Protein sequence: CASSPRGLNTEAFF. Full variable domain (rest looked up from reference TRBV7-2 and TRBJ1-1): GAGVSQSPSNKVTEKGKDVELRCDPISGHTALYWYRQSLGQGLEFLIYFQGNSAPDKSGLPSDRFSAERTGGSVSTLTIQRTQQEDSAVYLCASSPRGLNTEAFFGQGTRLTVV.

DNA of the CDR3: TGCGCCAGCAGCCAAGACGACAGTGGTGCGGAAAAACTGTTTTTT. Protein: CASSQDDSGAEKLFF. The rearrangement links TRBV4-3 to TRBJ1-4, with a possible D match to TRBD1 (5 bases). The CDR3 extends over 15 amino acids. V lost 0 bases and J lost 8, with 13 bases in between. Germline V CDR1 and CDR2: LGHNA, YSLEER.

The chain links TRBV27 to TRBJ1-2, with D possibly being TRBD1 (5 bases). The CDR3 spans 15 residues. Germline V lookup: CDR1 MNHEY, CDR2 SMNVEV (reference sequence). V was shortened by 6 bases and J by 7 bases, with 21 bases between the two germline ends. The CDR3 DNA follows: TGTGCCAGCAGCCCGGGGGGACTCCCTCGGTCTGGCTACACCTTC. Its translation: CASSPGGLPRSGYTF.

J is TRBJ1-5 and V is TRBV28; 9 bases are shared with TRBD1. Per the germline V gene, CDR1 is MDHEN and CDR2 is SYDVKM. V shed 10 bases, J shed 5 bases, and the junction held 6 bases outside the gene matches. This CDR3 has 13 residues. CDR3 amino acids: CATITGGDQPQHF. The DNA for the CDR3 is TGTGCCACCATAACAGGGGGCGATCAGCCCCAGCATTTT.

The chain joins TRBV6-1 to TRBJ1-2; no definite D call. The CDR3 covers 15 residues. Trimming shortened V by 2 bases and J by 4 bases, and 14 bases separated the two germline ends. CDR1 and CDR2 from the germline V gene are MNHNS and SASEGT. CDR3 in amino acids: CASSEFSSTSYGYTF. The CDR3 coding sequence is TGTGCCAGCAGTGAATTCTCATCCACGAGCTATGGCTACACCTTC.

In its sample, this clone was seen once. The gene calls are TRBV19 and TRBJ1-2; D is possibly TRBD1 (5 bases). The CDR3 length is 14 residues. CDR1 and CDR2 (germline): LNHDA, SQIVND (reference sequence). V lost 6 bases to trimming and J lost 1 base, with 12 bases between them. CDR3 protein: CASSSQRGNYGYTF. The CDR3 region has the DNA TGTGCCAGTAGCTCCCAAAGGGGTAACTATGGCTACACCTTC.

The chain employs TRBV9 and TRBJ1-6; TRBD1 matches at 10 bases. V shed 3 bases, J shed 7 bases, and the junction held 4 bases outside the gene matches. CDR3 length: 15 residues. Per germline, CDR1 SGDLS and CDR2 YYNGEE. In nucleotides, the CDR3 is TGTGCCAGCAGCGGACCGGGACAGGGGAATTCACCCCTCCACTTT. Translation gives CASSGPGQGNSPLHF.

V is TRBV2 and J is TRBJ1-2, with 8 bases that match TRBD1. Trimming at V came to 4 bases and at J to 2 bases, leaving 3 bases not matched to a gene. Germline CDR1 and CDR2: SNHLY and FYNNEI. The CDR3 is made up of 14 amino acids. The CDR3 DNA follows: TGTGCCAGCAGTGGGACAGGGTACAACTATGGCTACACCTTC. Protein sequence: CASSGTGYNYGYTF.

This clone was counted a few times. The chain combines TRBV6-4 with TRBJ1-1, with D possibly being TRBD1 (6 bases). This CDR3 contains 14 residues. Trimming cost V 6 bases and J 0 bases, with 11 bases left between them. CDR1 MRHNA and CDR2 SNTAGT come from the germline V gene. CDR3 coding DNA: TGTGCCAGCAGCGCAGGACAGATGAACACTGAAGCTTTCTTT. Residues: CASSAGQMNTEAFF.

V usage is TRBV27 and J usage is TRBJ1-2; no definite D call. With 7 bases removed from V and 4 bases from J, the gap between germline ends came to 13 bases. The CDR3 covers 13 residues. Germline V lookup: CDR1 MNHEY, CDR2 SMNVEV (reference sequence). CDR3 bases: TGTGCCAGCACCAAGATCCGGGGCTATGGCTACACCTTC. It translates to CASTKIRGYGYTF.

This clone has only a few counts. The CDR3 protein is CASSLVGSGSGYTF. In DNA form, the CDR3 reads TGTGCCAGCAGCTTAGTGGGTTCGGGGTCTGGCTACACCTTC. This chain joins TRBV7-9 and TRBJ1-2; no clear D gene. Deletions cut 1 base from V and 7 bases from J, with 13 bases between. The germline gives CDR1 SEHNR, CDR2 FQNEAQ (reference sequence). This CDR3 spans 14 amino acids.

This chain's CDR3 is CASSPAQAATEAFF. The CDR3 region has the DNA TGTGCCAGCTCACCTGCACAGGCGGCCACTGAAGCTTTCTTT. The chain has TRBV18 and TRBJ1-1; D possibly corresponds to TRBD1 (5 bases). The CDR3 length is 14 residues. Trimming took 3 bases from V and 4 from J, leaving 12 bases between them. Germline V gives CDR1 KGHSH, CDR2 LQKENI.

The chain joins TRBV6-5 to TRBJ2-1, with 8 bases identical to TRBD1. The germline V gene encodes CDR1 MNHEY and CDR2 SVGAGI. After removal of 2 bases from V and 8 bases from J, the junction contained 8 bases not matched to a gene. CDR3 length: 15 residues. CDR3 residues: CASSYLTGGGHEQFF. As DNA, the CDR3 is TGTGCCAGCAGTTACCTAACAGGGGGTGGTCATGAGCAGTTCTTC.

This chain joins TRBV29-1 and TRBJ2-2, with a tentative D call TRBD1 (5 bases). The CDR3 extends over 14 amino acids. Trimming stripped 7 bases from V and 0 bases from J, with 12 bases between. Germline V gene lookup returns CDR1 SQVTM and CDR2 ANQGSEA. Here the CDR3 DNA reads TGCAGCGCCAGACAGAACGCGAACACCGGGGAGCTGTTTTTT. This encodes CSARQNANTGELFF.

The rearrangement uses TRBV18 and TRBJ2-3, with TRBD2 identical over 12 bases. The CDR3 consists of 15 residues. Germline trimming cut 3 bases from V and 4 bases from J; bases unmatched to any gene: 2. Germline CDR1 KGHSH, CDR2 LQKENI. The CDR3 is CASSPTSGGADTQYF. The CDR3 nucleotides are TGTGCCAGCTCACCGACTAGCGGGGGAGCAGATACGCAGTATTTT.

This clone turned up a few times. This rearrangement joins TRBV6-5 to TRBJ1-1; 10 bases agree with TRBD1. J lost 6 bases, V lost 7 bases, and 2 bases had no gene match. This CDR3 spans 12 amino acids. Germline values: CDR1 MNHEY, CDR2 SVGAGI. Written as DNA, the CDR3 is TGTGCCAGCACCGGACAGGGGGCTGAAGCTTTCTTT. This gives the protein CASTGQGAEAFF.

This sequence joins TRBV19 and TRBJ1-2; 8 nucleotides line up with TRBD1. V was pared by 3 bases and J by 10 bases, with 10 bases of the junction left unmatched. The CDR3 covers 14 residues. Per germline, CDR1 LNHDA and CDR2 SQIVND (reference sequence). The CDR3 sequence is CASSMGWTGSHYTF. CDR3 sequence (DNA): TGTGCCAGTAGTATGGGATGGACAGGGTCCCACTACACCTTC.

This rearrangement joins TRBV27 to TRBJ2-1, with 8 bases fitting TRBD2. Trimming cost V 3 bases and J 3 bases; bases outside gene matches: 4. CDR1 and CDR2 from the germline V gene are MNHEY and SMNVEV (reference sequence). The CDR3 is 15 residues long. The CDR3 nucleotides read TGTGCCAGCAGTTTTGGCGGGGGGATCTACAATGAGCAGTTCTTC. Encoded protein: CASSFGGGIYNEQFF.

The chain has TRBV5-1 and TRBJ1-2; D is ambiguous. In germline, CDR1 is SGHRS, CDR2 YFSETQ. V was pared by 4 bases and J by 1 base, with 14 bases between. The CDR3 loop spans 15 amino acids. DNA of the CDR3: TGCGCCAGCAGCCTGGACGGGAGTTTTAACTATGGCTACACCTTC. It yields the protein CASSLDGSFNYGYTF.

This clone was detected only a few times. The V and J genes are TRBV7-8 and TRBJ2-3, with 11 bases that match TRBD2. Per the germline V gene, CDR1 is SGHVS and CDR2 is FQNEAQ. The junction had 11 bases not matched to a gene; V was cut back by 5 bases and J by 4 bases. The CDR3 covers 17 residues. CDR3 nucleotides: TGTGCCAGCAGCGCGCTGCCTAGCGGGGGGAGATCAGATACGCAGTATTTT. Translating gives CASSALPSGGRSDTQYF.

The V gene is TRBV6-5, the J gene TRBJ2-7; 9 bases are shared with TRBD1. The CDR3 runs to 13 residues. Trimming at V came to 5 bases and at J to 8 bases, leaving 7 bases not matched to a gene. Germline V gene lookup returns CDR1 MNHEY and CDR2 SVGAGI. Written as DNA, the CDR3 is TGTGCCAGCAGTATAGGACAGGGGAGGCAGCAGTACTTC. Translated, it gives CASSIGQGRQQYF.

The genes are TRBV7-8 and TRBJ2-1; maybe TRBD1 (5 bases). Trimming stripped 1 base from V and 5 bases from J, with 9 bases between. The CDR3 totals 14 residues. Looked up from germline, CDR1 is SGHVS and CDR2 is FQNEAQ. The CDR3 protein is CASSLGAGHNEQFF. As DNA, the CDR3 is TGTGCCAGCAGCTTAGGGGCAGGGCACAATGAGCAGTTCTTC.

This chain connects TRBV7-3 to TRBJ1-6; possible D gene TRBD1, 6 bases. Trimming took 4 bases from V and 10 from J, leaving 14 bases between them. This CDR3 has 14 residues. Germline V lookup: CDR1 SGHTA, CDR2 FQGTGA. CDR3 in DNA: TGTGCCAGCAGCTCGGGGGGCCGTGGGTCACCCCTCCACTTT. Its translation: CASSSGGRGSPLHF.

This clone turned up a few times. CDR3 sequence (DNA): TGCGCCAGCAGCCAAGTGGAGGCAGACCGGGAGACCCAGTACTTC. Its protein is CASSQVEADRETQYF. The chain employs TRBV4-1 and TRBJ2-5; TRBD2 is a possible D gene (5 bases). The V end lost 1 base, the J end lost 5 bases, and 14 bases lay between the germline ends. The CDR3 spans 15 residues. The germline CDR1 and CDR2 sequences are MGHRA and YSYEKL.